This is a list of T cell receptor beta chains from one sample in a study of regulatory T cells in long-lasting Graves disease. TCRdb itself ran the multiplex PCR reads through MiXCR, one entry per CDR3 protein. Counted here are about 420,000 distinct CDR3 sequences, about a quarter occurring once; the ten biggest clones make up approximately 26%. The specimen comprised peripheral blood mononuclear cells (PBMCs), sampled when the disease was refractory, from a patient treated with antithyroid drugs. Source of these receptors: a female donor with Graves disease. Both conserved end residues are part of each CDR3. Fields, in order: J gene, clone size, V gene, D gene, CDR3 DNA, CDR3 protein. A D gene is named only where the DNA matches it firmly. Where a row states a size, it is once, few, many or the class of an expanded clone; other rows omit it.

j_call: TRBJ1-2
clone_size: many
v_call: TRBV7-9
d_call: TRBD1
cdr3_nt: TGTGCCAGCAGAGAGGACAGGGGCGGCTATGGCTACACCTTC
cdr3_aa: CASREDRGGYGYTF

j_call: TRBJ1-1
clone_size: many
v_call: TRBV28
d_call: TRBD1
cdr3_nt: TGTGCCAGCAGTTTGTTTACAGGGGGGAGGACTGAAGCTTTCTTT
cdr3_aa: CASSLFTGGRTEAFF

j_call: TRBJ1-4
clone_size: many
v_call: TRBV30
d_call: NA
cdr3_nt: TGTGCCTGGAGTGTAGGCGGGAATGAAAAACTGTTTTTT
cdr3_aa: CAWSVGGNEKLFF

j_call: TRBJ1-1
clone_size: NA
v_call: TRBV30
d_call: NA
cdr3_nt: TGTGCCTGGAGCAAATACAGTGAAGCTTTCTTT
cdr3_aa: CAWSKYSEAFF

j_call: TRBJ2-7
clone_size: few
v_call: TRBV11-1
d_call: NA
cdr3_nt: TGTGCCAGCAGCCGGACAACTACCTACGAGCAGTACTTC
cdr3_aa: CASSRTTTYEQYF

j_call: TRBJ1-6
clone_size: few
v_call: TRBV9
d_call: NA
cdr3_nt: TGTGCCAGCAGCGTATTAGACGTCGCCCCCAATTCACCCCTCCACTTT
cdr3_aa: CASSVLDVAPNSPLHF

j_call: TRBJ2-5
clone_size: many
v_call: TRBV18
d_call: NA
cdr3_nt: TGTGCCAGCTCACCGGGCCGGGTCGGAGAGACCCAGTACTTC
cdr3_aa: CASSPGRVGETQYF

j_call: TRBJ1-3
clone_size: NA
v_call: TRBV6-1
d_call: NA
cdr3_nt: TGTGCCAGCAAGTCAGATTTCTCTGGAAACACCATATATTTT
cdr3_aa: CASKSDFSGNTIYF

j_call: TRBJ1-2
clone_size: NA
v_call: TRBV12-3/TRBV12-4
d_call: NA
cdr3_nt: TGTGCCAGCCACTTCCGTGGAAGGAATGACTACACCTTC
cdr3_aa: CASHFRGRNDYTF

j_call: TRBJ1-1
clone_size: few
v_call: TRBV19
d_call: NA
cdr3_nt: TGTGCCAGTGGCCCGGGCGACAGACAGGCGAAGGAAGCTTTCTTT
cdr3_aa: CASGPGDRQAKEAFF

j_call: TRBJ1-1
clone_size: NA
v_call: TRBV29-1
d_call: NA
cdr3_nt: TGCAGCGCTGGAGGGGGGTCCGTTTTTGAAGCTTTCTTT
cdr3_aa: CSAGGGSVFEAFF

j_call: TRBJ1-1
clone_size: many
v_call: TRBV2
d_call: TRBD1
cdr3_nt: TGTGCCAGCACGCAGACAGGGGGCTCGGACACTGAAGCTTTCTTT
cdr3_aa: CASTQTGGSDTEAFF

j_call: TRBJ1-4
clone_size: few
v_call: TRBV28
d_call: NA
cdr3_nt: TGTGCCAGCAGTTTATGGCCAACTAATGAAAAACTGTTTTTT
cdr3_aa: CASSLWPTNEKLFF

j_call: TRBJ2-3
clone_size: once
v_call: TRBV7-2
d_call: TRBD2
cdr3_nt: TGTGCCAGCAGCCCGAGACTAGCGGGAGGGCCAGATACGCAGTATTTT
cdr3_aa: CASSPRLAGGPDTQYF

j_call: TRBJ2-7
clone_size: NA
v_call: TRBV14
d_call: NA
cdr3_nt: TGTGCCAGCAGCCAGCCGGGACATACTGTCCACGAGCAGTACTTC
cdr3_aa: CASSQPGHTVHEQYF

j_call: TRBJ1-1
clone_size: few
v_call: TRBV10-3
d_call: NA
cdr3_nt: TGTGCCATCAGTGAGTCGAGGGACACTGAAGCTTTCTTT
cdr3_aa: CAISESRDTEAFF

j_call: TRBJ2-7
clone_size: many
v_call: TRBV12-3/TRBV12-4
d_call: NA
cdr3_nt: TGTGCCAGCAGTTTATGGACTTCGGCCGAGCAGTACTTC
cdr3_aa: CASSLWTSAEQYF

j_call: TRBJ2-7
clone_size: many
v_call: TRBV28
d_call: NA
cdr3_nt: TGTGCCAGCAGTTTACCCGGGACACCGGCCCCTGAGCAGTACTTC
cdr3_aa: CASSLPGTPAPEQYF

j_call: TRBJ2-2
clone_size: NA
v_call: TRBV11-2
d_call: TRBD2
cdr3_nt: TGTGCCAGCAGCTTAGAATTTCGGCTAGCGGCGAACACCGGGGAGCTGTTTTTT
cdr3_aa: CASSLEFRLAANTGELFF

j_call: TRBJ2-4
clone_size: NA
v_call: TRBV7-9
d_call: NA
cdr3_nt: TGTGCCAGCAGGGCACAGAACAAAAACATTCAGTACTTC
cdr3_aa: CASRAQNKNIQYF

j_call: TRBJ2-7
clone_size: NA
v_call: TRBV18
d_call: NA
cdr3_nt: TGTGCCAGCCAGGGGAAATCCTACGAGCAGTACTTC
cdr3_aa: CASQGKSYEQYF

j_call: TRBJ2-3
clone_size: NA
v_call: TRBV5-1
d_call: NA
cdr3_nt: TGCGCCAGCAGCTCGGGCTGGAGCGCGAGCACAGATACGCAGTATTTT
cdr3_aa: CASSSGWSASTDTQYF

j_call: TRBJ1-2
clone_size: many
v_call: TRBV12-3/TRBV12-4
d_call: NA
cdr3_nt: TGTGCCAGCAGCTGGAAGGCACTCCGGAATGGCTACACCTTC
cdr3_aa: CASSWKALRNGYTF

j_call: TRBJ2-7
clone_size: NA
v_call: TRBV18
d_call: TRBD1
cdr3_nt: TGTGCCAGCTCACCACCACAGGGGGCCGAGCAGTACTTC
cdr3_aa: CASSPPQGAEQYF

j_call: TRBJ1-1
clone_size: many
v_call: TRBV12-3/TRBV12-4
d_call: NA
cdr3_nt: TGTGCCAGCAGTTTAATGTTCAGGGTGTACACGACGAACACTGAAGCTTTCTTT
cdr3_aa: CASSLMFRVYTTNTEAFF

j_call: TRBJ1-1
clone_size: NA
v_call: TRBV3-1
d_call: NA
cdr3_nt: TGTGCCAGCAGTTTTGCCGGGACACTGAACACTGAAGCTTTCTTT
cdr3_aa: CASSFAGTLNTEAFF

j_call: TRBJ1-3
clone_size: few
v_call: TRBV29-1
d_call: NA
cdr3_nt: TGCAGCGGCAAAAGGAACTCTGGAAACACCATATATTTT
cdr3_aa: CSGKRNSGNTIYF

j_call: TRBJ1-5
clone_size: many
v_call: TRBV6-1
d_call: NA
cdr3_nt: TGTGCCAGCAGTCCCGGGAATAGCAATCAGCCCCAGCATTTT
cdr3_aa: CASSPGNSNQPQHF

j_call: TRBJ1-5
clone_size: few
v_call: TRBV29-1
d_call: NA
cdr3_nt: TGCAGCGTTGGGGGAAACAGCAATCAGCCCCAGCATTTT
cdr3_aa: CSVGGNSNQPQHF

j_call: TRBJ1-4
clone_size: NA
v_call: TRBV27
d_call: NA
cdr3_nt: TGTGCCAGCAGTTTAAGGGGTAATGAAAAACTGTTTTTT
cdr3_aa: CASSLRGNEKLFF

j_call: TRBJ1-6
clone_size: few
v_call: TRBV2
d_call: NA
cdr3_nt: TGTGCCAGCAGTGAAACAGCGGAGAGCTCCTATAATTCACCCCTCCACTTT
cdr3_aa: CASSETAESSYNSPLHF

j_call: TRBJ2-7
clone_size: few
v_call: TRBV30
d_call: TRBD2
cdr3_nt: TGTGCCTGGACGCTAGCGGGGGGCAACTACGAGCAGTACTTC
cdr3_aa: CAWTLAGGNYEQYF

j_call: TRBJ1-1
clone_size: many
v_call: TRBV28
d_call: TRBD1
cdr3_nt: TGTGCCAGCAGTAGATACGACAGGGTGAACACTGAAGCTTTCTTT
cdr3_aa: CASSRYDRVNTEAFF

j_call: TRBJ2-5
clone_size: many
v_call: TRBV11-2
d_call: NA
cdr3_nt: TGTGCCAGCAGCCTCGGAGACGGGACTCGGAAGACCCAGTACTTC
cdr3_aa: CASSLGDGTRKTQYF

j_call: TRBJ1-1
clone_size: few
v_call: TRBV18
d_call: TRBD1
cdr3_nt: TGTGCCAGCTCACCAAGGTCAGGGGGCTGGGACACTGAAGCTTTCTTT
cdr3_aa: CASSPRSGGWDTEAFF

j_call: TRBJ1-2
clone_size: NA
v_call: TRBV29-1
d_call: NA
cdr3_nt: TGCAGCGTTGAAGATTTGGGGGGGGGCCAGTCACAACCTCTGTACTATGGCTACACCTTC
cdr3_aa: CSVEDLGGGQSQPLYYGYTF

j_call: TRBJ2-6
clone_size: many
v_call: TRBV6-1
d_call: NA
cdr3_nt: TGTGCCACGCGAGGGTTGAGGGGACTTAGCTCTGGGGCCAACGTCCTGACTTTC
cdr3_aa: CATRGLRGLSSGANVLTF

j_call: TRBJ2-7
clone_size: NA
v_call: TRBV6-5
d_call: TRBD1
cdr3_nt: TGTGCCAGCAGTTACCAGGTAGGGGGCGGATCCTACGAGCAGTACTTC
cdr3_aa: CASSYQVGGGSYEQYF

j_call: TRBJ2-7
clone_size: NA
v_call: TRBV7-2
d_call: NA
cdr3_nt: TGTGCCAGCAGCTTAGTCCCCTTTGCGGGGAGATCCTACGAGCAGTACTTC
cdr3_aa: CASSLVPFAGRSYEQYF

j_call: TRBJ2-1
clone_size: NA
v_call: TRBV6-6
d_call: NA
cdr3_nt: TGTGCCAGCAGTTACTCGCGGATATACAATGAGCAGTTCTTC
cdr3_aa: CASSYSRIYNEQFF

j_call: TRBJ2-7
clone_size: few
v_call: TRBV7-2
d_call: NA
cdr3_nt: TGTGCCAGCAGCTTAGGACAAGTCCAGCAGGGAGGGCAGTACTTC
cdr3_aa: CASSLGQVQQGGQYF

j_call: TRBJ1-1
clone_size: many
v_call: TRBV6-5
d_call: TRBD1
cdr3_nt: TGTGCCAGCAGTTACCCTCAGGGGGTGAACACTGAAGCTTTCTTT
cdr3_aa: CASSYPQGVNTEAFF